This T cell receptor (beta chain) was recovered during a study of breast tumors, draining lymph nodes, adjacent tissues. General study results and limits: Luminal-like breast cancer showed significantly higher tumor–nontumor repertoire similarity than basal-like. The data were judged consistent with most tumor T cells coming from lymph node and expanding in tumor. Tumors had less TCR diversity than lymph nodes, more than nontumor tissue.

J gave up 4 bases and V 1 base, and 17 bases lay outside the gene matches. Germline CDR1 SQVTM, CDR2 ANQGSEA. The CDR3 is made up of 18 amino acids. In its sample, this clonotype was seen many times. Its antigen is unknown. Axillary draining lymph nodes of breast cancer patients supplied the node samples. TCRdb processed the multiplex PCR reads anew with MiXCR; each CDR3 protein has one entry. The data show approximately 280,000 distinct CDR3 sequences, with roughly 31% seen just once and around 1% held by the top ten. The chain combines TRBV29-1 with TRBJ2-7; 9 bases map to TRBD2. Sequencing used axillary lymph node tissue. This receptor was obtained from a female donor with breast cancer. Some clones in this sample may be carry-over from other donors' samples. In DNA form, the CDR3 reads TGCAGCGTTGAAGGTGTGGGGGGTAGCGGGAGTGGGGAATACGAGCAGTACTTC. It is translated as CSVEGVGGSGSGEYEQYF.